The 20 T cell receptor beta chains below come from one sample, sequenced in a study of blood T cell repertoires in COVID-19. Data came from immunoSEQ multiplex PCR; TCRdb stores just in-frame clones and leaves some out. The sample has about 320,000 clones, around 90% seen once. Specimen: PBMCs or T cells enriched from blood (not recorded which). These receptors all come from a man aged 55-75 years who had recovered from COVID-19.

The gene calls are TRBV27 and TRBJ2-3; 7 nucleotides line up with TRBD2. After removal of 6 bases from V and 3 bases from J, the junction contained 9 bases not matched to a gene. The CDR3 extends over 15 amino acids. In germline, CDR1 is MNHEY, CDR2 SMNVEV (reference sequence). The CDR3 coding sequence is TGTGCCAGCAGCCTATGGACTAGTAAGACAGATACGCAGTATTTT. Translating gives CASSLWTSKTDTQYF.

The chain is built from TRBV28 and TRBJ1-1, with D possibly matching TRBD1 (5 bases). Trimming shortened V by 3 bases and J by 5 bases, and 10 bases separated the two germline ends. The germline V gene has CDR1 MDHEN and CDR2 SYDVKM. There are 13 residues in the CDR3. CDR3 region: CASSFSGGTEAFF. CDR3 coding DNA: TGTGCCAGCAGTTTTTCCGGGGGGACTGAAGCTTTCTTT.

Only one count was recorded for this clone. This sequence joins TRBV7-9 and TRBJ1-1, with a tentative D call TRBD1 (5 bases). There are 12 residues in the CDR3. Germline CDR1 reads SEHNR; CDR2 reads FQNEAQ (reference sequence). V was clipped by 5 bases and J by 5 bases, with 9 bases between them. In DNA form, the CDR3 reads TGTGCCAGCAGCCTCAGACAGACTGAAGCTTTCTTT. It translates to CASSLRQTEAFF.

The genes are TRBV28 and TRBJ2-5; maybe TRBD2 (6 bases). The CDR3 totals 14 residues. V lost 6 bases and J lost 4, with 15 bases in between. Germline CDR1 MDHEN, CDR2 SYDVKM. The CDR3 spells CASRHSSAGETQYF. CDR3 sequence (DNA): TGTGCCAGCAGACACTCTTCAGCGGGAGAGACCCAGTACTTC.

This clone has a handful of counts. The chain has TRBV12-3 or TRBV12-4 and TRBJ1-4, with D maybe TRBD1 (5 bases). CDR3 length: 13 amino acids. Trimming stripped 3 bases from V and 5 bases from J, with 7 bases between. CDR3 nucleotides: TGTGCCAGCAGTTTGAGGACAAATGAAAAACTGTTTTTT. Translation: CASSLRTNEKLFF.

This chain connects TRBV28 to TRBJ2-1; D is unresolved. CDR3 length equals 15 residues. Germline V gives CDR1 MDHEN, CDR2 SYDVKM. The ends were cut back, 3 bases at V and 2 bases at J, with 11 bases in the middle. CDR3 sequence: CASSFHGSTYNEQFF. The CDR3 DNA reads TGTGCCAGCAGTTTCCACGGGTCTACCTACAATGAGCAGTTCTTC.

This clone was observed once. The chain links TRBV5-1 to TRBJ2-2; no reliable D call. Germline V lookup: CDR1 SGHRS, CDR2 YFSETQ. The CDR3 totals 13 residues. The V gene lost 6 bases and the J gene lost 3 bases, with 9 bases spanning the gap. The CDR3 reads CASTEPHTGELFF. The CDR3 DNA reads TGCGCCAGCACGGAGCCCCACACCGGGGAGCTGTTTTTT.

The chain employs TRBV5-1 and TRBJ2-7, with TRBD2 identical over 9 bases. V shed 4 bases, J shed 4 bases, and the junction held 12 bases outside the gene matches. Germline assignment: CDR1 SGHRS and CDR2 YFSETQ. This CDR3 region has 16 residues. Here the CDR3 reads CASSVIGGRASYEQYF. DNA of the CDR3: TGCGCCAGCAGCGTCATCGGCGGGAGGGCCTCGTACGAGCAGTACTTC.

This sequence joins TRBV18 and TRBJ2-3; 11 positions match TRBD2. This CDR3 comprises 15 residues. The ends lost 6 bases at V and 7 bases at J; junction bases unmatched: 9. The germline V gene has CDR1 KGHSH and CDR2 LQKENI. CDR3 sequence reads: CASSLTSGSSHTQYF. The CDR3 DNA reads TGTGCCAGCTCGCTCACTAGCGGGAGCTCCCATACGCAGTATTTT.

V gene TRBV10-3 combines with J gene TRBJ1-5; perhaps TRBD1 as D (6 bases). Trimming cost V 5 bases and J 2 bases, with 10 bases left between them. The CDR3 is 14 amino acids. Germline V gives CDR1 ENHRY, CDR2 SYGVKD. The CDR3 sequence: CAISSQGGNQPQHF. CDR3 DNA: TGTGCCATCAGTTCACAGGGAGGCAATCAGCCCCAGCATTTT.

The CDR3 coding sequence is TGCGCCAGCACCCCCTCAACGGGGGAGATAGACATTCAGTACTTC. Its translation is CASTPSTGEIDIQYF. The chain joins TRBV5-1 to TRBJ2-4, with D perhaps TRBD2 (6 bases). Germline V gives CDR1 SGHRS, CDR2 YFSETQ. The CDR3 spans 15 residues. Trimming stripped 6 bases from V and 8 bases from J, with 21 bases between.

The chain has TRBV6-5 and TRBJ1-1; the D gene is possibly TRBD1 (6 bases). With 10 bases removed from V and 0 bases from J, the gap between germline ends came to 12 bases. CDR3 length equals 13 residues. Germline-derived CDR1 and CDR2 are MNHEY and SVGAGI. This chain's CDR3 is CATHDRMNTEAFF. CDR3 bases: TGTGCCACCCACGACAGGATGAACACTGAAGCTTTCTTT.

The chain links TRBV29-1 to TRBJ2-7; 10 positions agree with TRBD1. V was pared by 7 bases and J by 0 bases, with 3 bases of the junction left unmatched. The CDR3 has 13 amino acids. Germline assignment: CDR1 SQVTM and CDR2 ANQGSEA. The CDR3 sequence: CSAGQGSSYEQYF. Here the CDR3 DNA reads TGCAGCGCGGGACAGGGGAGCTCCTACGAGCAGTACTTC.

The chain links TRBV7-3 to TRBJ2-3; 12 bases map to TRBD1. CDR3 length: 19 amino acids. CDR1 SGHTA and CDR2 FQGTGA come from the germline V gene. After removal of 1 base from V and 2 bases from J, the junction contained 10 bases not matched to a gene. CDR3 loop: CASSLNPLGTGGTTDTQYF. In DNA form, the CDR3 reads TGTGCCAGCAGCTTAAACCCCCTCGGGACAGGGGGCACCACAGATACGCAGTATTTT.

V usage is TRBV5-4 and J usage is TRBJ2-7; 10 bases fit TRBD1. The germline V gene encodes CDR1 SGHNT and CDR2 YYREEE (reference sequence). CDR3 length equals 15 residues. J gave up 4 bases and V 5 bases, and 9 bases lay outside the gene matches. CDR3 amino acids: CASSPGQGIEYEQYF. CDR3 nucleotide sequence: TGTGCCAGCAGTCCGGGACAGGGGATTGAGTACGAGCAGTACTTC.

The count of this clone is one. This chain uses TRBV6-6 with TRBJ2-3, with no clear D. The V end lost 2 bases, the J end lost 3 bases, and 12 bases lay between the germline ends. There are 15 residues in the CDR3. Germline V lookup: CDR1 MNHNY, CDR2 SVGAGI (reference sequence). The CDR3 bases are TGTGCCAGCAGTTACCCCGACTCACGGACAGATACGCAGTATTTT. Protein sequence: CASSYPDSRTDTQYF.

This clone was counted between two and nine times. The chain couples TRBV18 to TRBJ2-1; 8 bases match TRBD2. In germline, CDR1 is KGHSH, CDR2 LQKENI. The CDR3 has 15 residues. J lost 8 bases, V lost 0 bases, and 6 bases had no gene match. The CDR3 nucleotides read TGTGCCAGCTCACCACCGCAGCGGGAGTCCCATGAGCAGTTCTTC. Translated, it gives CASSPPQRESHEQFF.

The chain couples TRBV5-5 to TRBJ1-4; D perhaps matches TRBD1 (6 bases). CDR3 size: 15 residues. CDR1 SGHKS and CDR2 YYEKEE come from the germline V gene (reference sequence). V gave up 2 bases and J gave up 4 bases, with 12 bases separating them. In DNA, the CDR3 is TGTGCCAGCAGCTTCTCAGGGGAAGATAATGAAAAACTGTTTTTT. Residues: CASSFSGEDNEKLFF. The full variable domain, in which reference TRBV5-5 and TRBJ1-4 provide the parts outside the CDR3, is DAGVTQSPTHLIKTRGQQVTLRCSPISGHKSVSWYQQVLGQGPQFIFQYYEKEERGRGNFPDRFSARQFPNYSSELNVNALLLGDSALYLCASSFSGEDNEKLFFGSGTQLSVL.

V and J are TRBV28 and TRBJ2-3, with 11 bases fitting TRBD2. This CDR3 spans 15 amino acids. The junction had 5 bases not matched to a gene; V was cut back by 5 bases and J by 4 bases. Germline assignment: CDR1 MDHEN and CDR2 SYDVKM. As DNA, the CDR3 is TGTGCCAGCAGTACCTCACTAGCGGGAGCAGATACGCAGTATTTT. This encodes CASSTSLAGADTQYF.

The chain employs TRBV6-6 and TRBJ2-5; a possible D gene is TRBD2 (5 bases). V was clipped by 7 bases and J by 5 bases, with 17 bases between them. The length of the CDR3 is 14 residues. CDR1 MNHNY and CDR2 SVGAGI come from the germline V gene (reference sequence). CDR3 sequence (DNA): TGTGCCAGCATTAATAACGGGGTACGGGAGACCCAGTACTTC. This translates into CASINNGVRETQYF.